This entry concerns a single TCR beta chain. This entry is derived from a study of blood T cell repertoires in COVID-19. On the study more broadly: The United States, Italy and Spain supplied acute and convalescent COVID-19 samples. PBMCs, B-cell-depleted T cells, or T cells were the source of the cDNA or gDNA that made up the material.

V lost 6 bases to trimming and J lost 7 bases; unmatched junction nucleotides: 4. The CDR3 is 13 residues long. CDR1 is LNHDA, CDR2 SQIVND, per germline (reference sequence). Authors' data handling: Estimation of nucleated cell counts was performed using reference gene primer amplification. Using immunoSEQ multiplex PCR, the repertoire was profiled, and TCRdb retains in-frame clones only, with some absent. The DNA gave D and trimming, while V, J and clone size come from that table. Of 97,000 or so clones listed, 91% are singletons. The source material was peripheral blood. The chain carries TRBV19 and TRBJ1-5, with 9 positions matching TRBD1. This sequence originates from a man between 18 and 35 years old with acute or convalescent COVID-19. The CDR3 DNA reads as TGTGCCAGTAGGGGACAGGGCAGACAGCCCCAGCATTTT. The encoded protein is CASRGQGRQPQHF. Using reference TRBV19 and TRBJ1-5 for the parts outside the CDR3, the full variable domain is DGGITQSPKYLFRKEGQNVTLSCEQNLNHDAMYWYRQDPGQGLRLIYYSQIVNDFQKGDIAEGYSVSREKKESFPLTVTSAQKNPTAFYLCASRGQGRQPQHFGDGTRLSIL.